Listed here are 16 T cell receptor beta chains from one sample, sequenced in a study of monozygotic twins with inflammatory bowel disease. TCRdb re-called the 5' RACE reads; one entry per CDR3 protein, DNA not given. This sample contains roughly 320,000 distinct CDR3 sequences. Sequenced material: blood. Receptors were obtained from a human donor with ulcerative colitis or Crohn's disease, or a healthy co-twin of an affected twin (not recorded which).

The chain has TRBV20-1 and TRBJ2-2; TCRdb gives TRBD1 as the D gene, but with no DNA this cannot be confirmed. This CDR3 spans 13 amino acids. Germline V CDR1 and CDR2: DFQATT, SNEGSKA (reference sequence). This CDR3 is CSARMGVSGELFF.

The chain employs TRBV5-1 and TRBJ2-7; the D call of TRBD2 rests on TCRdb alone, since no DNA is present to check it. The germline V gene has CDR1 SGHRS and CDR2 YFSETQ. The length of the CDR3 is 15 residues. CDR3 amino acids: CASSPKTSGEYEQYF. The whole variable domain, remainder taken from reference TRBV5-1 and TRBJ2-7, is KAGVTQTPRYLIKTRGQQVTLSCSPISGHRSVSWYQQTPGQGLQFLFEYFSETQRNKGNFPGRFSGRQFSNSRSEMNVSTLELGDSALYLCASSPKTSGEYEQYFGPGTRLTVT.

The V gene is TRBV5-4, the J gene TRBJ2-3; TCRdb's assignment of TRBD1 cannot be checked, as there is no DNA. The CDR3 sequence is 14 residues long. The germline gives CDR1 SGHNT, CDR2 YYREEE (reference sequence). The CDR3 spells CASSLAGGTDTHYF.

V gene TRBV28 combines with J gene TRBJ1-3. The CDR3 consists of 16 residues. CDR1 is MDHEN, CDR2 SYDVKM, per germline. The CDR3 loop reads CASSDEILTLGNTIYF. Full variable domain (rest looked up from reference TRBV28 and TRBJ1-3): DVKVTQSSRYLVKRTGEKVFLECVQDMDHENMFWYRQDPGLGLRLIYFSYDVKMKEKGDIPEGYSVSREKKERFSLILESASTNQTSMYLCASSDEILTLGNTIYFGEGSWLTVV.

V is TRBV4-2 and J is TRBJ2-1; TCRdb lists TRBD2, though no DNA is available to test this call. The CDR3 has 15 amino acids. Germline CDR1 is LGHNA and CDR2 is YNFKEQ. CDR3 protein: CASSQEIAGGSEQFF.

The genes are TRBV12-3 or TRBV12-4 and TRBJ2-1; lacking DNA, the TRBD1 call made by TCRdb goes unchecked. The CDR3 contains 16 residues. CDR3 sequence reads: CASSLAPRTGANEQFF.

The rearrangement uses TRBV7-9 and TRBJ1-1. The germline CDR1 and CDR2 sequences are SEHNR and FQNEAQ (reference sequence). There are 15 residues in the CDR3. CDR3 sequence reads: CASSLVSGRNTEAFF. The variable domain in full, with the rest retrieved from reference TRBV7-9 and TRBJ1-1, is DTGVSQNPRHKITKRGQNVTFRCDPISEHNRLYWYRQTLGQGPEFLTYFQNEAQLEKSRLLSDRFSAERPKGSFSTLEIQRTEQGDSAMYLCASSLVSGRNTEAFFGQGTRLTVV.

V gene TRBV20-1 combines with J gene TRBJ1-5; the D call of TRBD1 rests on TCRdb alone, since no DNA is present to check it. The CDR3 extends over 15 amino acids. CDR1 is DFQATT and CDR2 is SNEGSKA in the germline V gene (reference sequence). The CDR3 region is CSANSRTAGNQPQHF.

The chain joins TRBV4-2 to TRBJ2-7; TCRdb returns TRBD1, unconfirmable since there is no DNA. In germline, CDR1 is LGHNA, CDR2 YNFKEQ. This CDR3 contains 18 residues. The CDR3 loop is CASSQDPLRTGLRYEQYF.

This CDR3 is CSAPGDSPYGYTF. The rearrangement joins TRBV29-1 to TRBJ1-2; the D call of TRBD1 rests on TCRdb alone, since no DNA is present to check it. The CDR3 contains 13 residues. Per germline, CDR1 SQVTM and CDR2 ANQGSEA.

This rearrangement joins TRBV7-2 to TRBJ2-3; without DNA, the TCRdb call of TRBD2 cannot be checked. This CDR3 has 13 residues. CDR1 SGHTA and CDR2 FQGNSA come from the germline V gene. CDR3 loop: CASSLGLRRTQYF. Supplemented by reference TRBV7-2 and TRBJ2-3, the full variable domain reads GAGVSQSPSNKVTEKGKDVELRCDPISGHTALYWYRQSLGQGLEFLIYFQGNSAPDKSGLPSDRFSAERTGGSVSTLTIQRTQQEDSAVYLCASSLGLRRTQYFGPGTRLTVL.

Judged by frequency, this clonotype is medium-sized. The V gene is TRBV29-1, the J gene TRBJ2-2; the TRBD1 assignment by TCRdb is unverifiable without DNA. CDR1 is SQVTM, CDR2 ANQGSEA, per germline. This CDR3 region has 14 residues. This chain's CDR3 is CSGGRDRDTGELFF.

This sequence joins TRBV24-1 and TRBJ2-5; lacking DNA, the TRBD1 call made by TCRdb goes unchecked. The CDR3 has 15 residues. Germline CDR1 reads KGHDR; CDR2 reads SFDVKD. The CDR3 sequence: CATSDTWTGGETQYF.

This chain joins TRBV7-2 and TRBJ2-1; the D gene TCRdb calls, TRBD1, cannot be checked with no DNA. From germline, CDR1 is SGHTA and CDR2 FQGNSA. This CDR3 has 14 residues. CDR3 region: CASSLGTGLPEQFF.

The chain recombines TRBV20-1 with TRBJ2-4; the D gene TCRdb calls, TRBD1, cannot be checked with no DNA. CDR3 length equals 12 residues. CDR1 DFQATT and CDR2 SNEGSKA come from the germline V gene (reference sequence). The chain's CDR3 is CSAREGGNIQYF.

The chain employs TRBV7-2 and TRBJ2-3; with no DNA, the TCRdb D assignment of TRBD2 cannot be verified. This CDR3 region has 17 residues. Germline assignment: CDR1 SGHTA and CDR2 FQGNSA. The CDR3: CASSFLAGGGRADTQYF. The variable domain in full, with the rest retrieved from reference TRBV7-2 and TRBJ2-3, is GAGVSQSPSNKVTEKGKDVELRCDPISGHTALYWYRQSLGQGLEFLIYFQGNSAPDKSGLPSDRFSAERTGGSVSTLTIQRTQQEDSAVYLCASSFLAGGGRADTQYFGPGTRLTVL.